The 16 T cell receptor beta chains below were found in one sample sequenced in a study of T cells expressing NK-cell markers. TCRdb reprocessed the 5' RACE reads, with one entry per CDR3 protein and no DNA. This table holds hundreds of thousands of distinct CDR3 sequences. The sequenced sample was blood T cells: a sorted CD56 or NKG2C T cell subset, CD4+ or CD8+ T cells, or bulk PBMC T cells (not recorded which). Every receptor here comes from a man between 18 and 69 years old in good health.

The chain joins TRBV5-4 to TRBJ2-3; TCRdb designates TRBD2, a call that cannot be tested without DNA. CDR1 is SGHNT, CDR2 YYREEE, per germline (reference sequence). This CDR3 is built from 15 residues. Here the CDR3 reads CASSLGIIGPDTQYF.

The chain couples TRBV5-1 to TRBJ2-3; TCRdb indicates TRBD1, and absent DNA this call remains unverified. The CDR3 has 17 amino acids. Germline CDR1 SGHRS, CDR2 YFSETQ. This chain's CDR3 is CASSRGTDSVLTDTQYF.

V is TRBV5-1 and J is TRBJ2-1. The germline V gene has CDR1 SGHRS and CDR2 YFSETQ. CDR3 length: 15 residues. This CDR3 reads CASSLLTLGSKEQFF.

The chain has TRBV5-1 and TRBJ2-1; TCRdb selects TRBD2, and the lack of DNA leaves this call unchecked. CDR3 size: 16 residues. Germline values: CDR1 SGHRS, CDR2 YFSETQ. Here the CDR3 reads CASSPRLDSSYNEQFF.

V usage is TRBV5-4 and J usage is TRBJ2-1; TCRdb's D call of TRBD2 is untestable without DNA. CDR3 length: 18 amino acids. Germline V gene data show CDR1 as SGHNT and CDR2 as YYREEE (reference sequence). This chain's CDR3 is CASSAGLAGGHGSNEQFF.

The chain employs TRBV15 and TRBJ1-4; TCRdb lists TRBD1, though no DNA is available to test this call. Per the germline V gene, CDR1 is LNHNV and CDR2 is YYDKDF (reference sequence). This CDR3 contains 16 residues. CDR3: CATTRDRGYTNEKLFF.

V usage is TRBV12-3 or TRBV12-4 and J usage is TRBJ1-6; TCRdb calls TRBD1, which cannot be checked without DNA. The CDR3 totals 14 residues. The CDR3 protein is CASSFGTDNSPLHF.

This sequence joins TRBV15 and TRBJ1-5. Germline lookup yields CDR1 LNHNV and CDR2 YYDKDF (reference sequence). This CDR3 contains 12 residues. The CDR3 spells CATSLMFTPQHF.

The J gene is TRBJ2-7, the V gene TRBV5-6; TCRdb's D gene call, TRBD1, goes unchecked for lack of DNA. Per germline, CDR1 SGHDT and CDR2 YYEEEE. The CDR3 totals 13 residues. The CDR3 protein is CASSTLTGGAQYF.

This chain joins TRBV19 and TRBJ2-7; TCRdb gives TRBD1 as the D gene, but with no DNA this cannot be confirmed. The CDR3 has 14 residues. Germline values: CDR1 LNHDA, CDR2 SQIVND (reference sequence). The CDR3 is CASSFHTPTDEQYF.

V gene TRBV3-1 combines with J gene TRBJ2-2; as DNA is missing, the TRBD1 call by TCRdb cannot be tested. The germline V gene has CDR1 LGHDT and CDR2 YNNKEL (reference sequence). The CDR3 has 16 residues. The chain's CDR3 is CASSHLGTGRPGELFF.

The chain combines TRBV11-2 with TRBJ2-5. The CDR3 extends over 13 amino acids. The germline V gene has CDR1 SGHAT and CDR2 FQNNGV. CDR3 residues: CASSSDGVETQYF.

The genes are TRBV12-3 or TRBV12-4 and TRBJ2-3. The CDR3 extends over 13 amino acids. The CDR3 is CASSLEDFDTQYF.

The chain combines TRBV2 with TRBJ2-7; no DNA is available, so the TRBD1 call from TCRdb remains unchecked. The CDR3 is 13 amino acids. Germline V CDR1 and CDR2: SNHLY, FYNNEI. The CDR3 loop reads CASNREADYEQYF. The variable domain in full, completed from reference TRBV2 and TRBJ2-7, reads EPEVTQTPSHQVTQMGQEVILRCVPISNHLYFYWYRQILGQKVEFLVSFYNNEISEKSEIFDDQFSVERPDGSNFTLKIRSTKLEDSAMYFCASNREADYEQYFGPGTRLTVT.

The genes are TRBV5-4 and TRBJ2-3; TCRdb returns TRBD1, unconfirmable since there is no DNA. This CDR3 comprises 16 residues. Germline V gene lookup returns CDR1 SGHNT and CDR2 YYREEE (reference sequence). The CDR3 loop reads CASSLESGYSTDTQYF. Filled out from reference TRBV5-4 and TRBJ2-3, the complete variable domain reads ETGVTQSPTHLIKTRGQQVTLRCSSQSGHNTVSWYQQALGQGPQFIFQYYREEENGRGNFPPRFSGLQFPNYSSELNVNALELDDSALYLCASSLESGYSTDTQYFGPGTRLTVL.

V and J are TRBV28 and TRBJ2-7; without DNA, the TCRdb call of TRBD1 cannot be checked. CDR3 length: 14 amino acids. Germline V gene data show CDR1 as MDHEN and CDR2 as SYDVKM. CDR3 sequence: CASGTRQGFYEQYF.